Below, 21 T cell receptor beta chains from the same sample are listed, as sequenced in a study of T cell responses to AZD1222 COVID-19 vaccine. Produced via immunoSEQ multiplex PCR; TCRdb's table is partial and in-frame only. The sample lists 100,000 to 150,000 clones, 89% seen once, with roughly 4.2% in the top ten. Sequences were derived from peripheral blood, sampled on day 0 of AZD1222 vaccination. The receptors here all came from an adult in good health.

The CDR3 region is CASSQDDRDRGGYTF. CDR3 nucleotide sequence: TGTGCCAGCAGCCAAGATGATAGGGACAGGGGCGGCTACACCTTC. The chain uses TRBV4-2 and TRBJ1-2, with 10 bases fitting TRBD1. CDR1 LGHNA and CDR2 YNFKEQ come from the germline V gene. This CDR3 spans 15 amino acids. V dropped 0 bases and J dropped 8; count of bases not matched to a gene: 6.

The chain has TRBV3-1 (or the pseudogene TRBV3-2) and TRBJ1-6; no clear D gene. Looked up from germline, CDR1 is LGHDT and CDR2 is YNNKEL (reference sequence). Trimming removed 4 bases from V and 5 bases from J, with 3 bases in between. The CDR3 spans 12 residues. CDR3 loop: CASSRDNSPLHF. CDR3 nucleotides: TGTGCCAGCAGCCGAGATAATTCACCCCTCCACTTT.

The CDR3 region has the DNA TGTGCCAGCAGCTGGGGAGGGGCCCCCGAGCAGTACTTC. As protein: CASSWGGAPEQYF. This chain uses TRBV7-2 with TRBJ2-7; 7 nucleotides agree with TRBD2. Germline lookup yields CDR1 SGHTA and CDR2 FQGNSA. Trimming at V came to 4 bases and at J to 6 bases, leaving 6 bases not matched to a gene. This CDR3 spans 13 amino acids. Full variable domain (remainder filled in from reference TRBV7-2 and TRBJ2-7): GAGVSQSPSNKVTEKGKDVELRCDPISGHTALYWYRQSLGQGLEFLIYFQGNSAPDKSGLPSDRFSAERTGGSVSTLTIQRTQQEDSAVYLCASSWGGAPEQYFGPGTRLTVT.

The genes are TRBV18 and TRBJ2-5; a possible D gene is TRBD2 (6 bases). Germline CDR1 reads KGHSH; CDR2 reads LQKENI. The V and J ends lost 4 bases and 2 bases respectively, with 14 bases between them. CDR3 length: 15 amino acids. In nucleotides, the CDR3 is TGTGCCAGCTCACGAGCCCCGGGGACTCAAGAGACCCAGTACTTC. Protein: CASSRAPGTQETQYF.

This chain links TRBV28 with TRBJ1-4, with D unresolved. Trimming took off 1 base at V and 8 bases at J, with 11 bases between the two ends. The V gene's germline CDR1 is MDHEN and CDR2 SYDVKM. The CDR3 covers 14 residues. CDR3 DNA: TGTGCCAGCAGTTTATTAGGGTCCGGGGAAAAACTGTTTTTT. Amino acid sequence: CASSLLGSGEKLFF.

J is TRBJ2-2 and V is TRBV2; tentatively, D is TRBD1 (6 bases). The CDR3 runs 16 residues. Trimming left V 4 bases short and J 2 bases short, with 14 bases between. CDR1 and CDR2 (germline): SNHLY, FYNNEI. CDR3 loop: CASSAQGIQNTGELFF. DNA of the CDR3: TGTGCCAGCAGTGCTCAGGGGATTCAAAACACCGGGGAGCTGTTTTTT.

Written as DNA, the CDR3 is TGTGCCAGCAGCTTGTTTAACTCCTACGAGCAGTACTTC. It yields the protein CASSLFNSYEQYF. J is TRBJ2-7 and V is TRBV13; D is unclear. Trimming took 3 bases from V and 0 from J, leaving 6 bases between them. The CDR3 contains 13 residues. CDR1 PRHDT and CDR2 FYEKMQ come from the germline V gene (reference sequence).

This rearrangement joins TRBV19 to TRBJ1-6; no definite D call. This CDR3 comprises 15 residues. Trimming pared 5 bases from V and 9 bases from J, leaving 17 bases between. CDR1 LNHDA and CDR2 SQIVND come from the germline V gene (reference sequence). CDR3 DNA sequence: TGTGCCAGTAGTCCTCATCGGCTATCTGGTTCACCCCTCCACTTT. It translates to CASSPHRLSGSPLHF.

The rearrangement links TRBV5-1 to TRBJ1-6, with D perhaps TRBD1 (5 bases). This CDR3 is built from 12 residues. V shed 5 bases and J shed 7 bases, with 7 bases lying between them. Germline V gene data show CDR1 as SGHRS and CDR2 as YFSETQ. For the CDR3, the DNA is TGCGCCAGCAGGGACAACAATTCACCCCTCCACTTT. Protein sequence: CASRDNNSPLHF.

This clone was found once. V is TRBV2 and J is TRBJ2-5; TRBD2 might be the D (5 bases). The CDR3 is 14 amino acids. The germline V and J ends were trimmed by 6 bases and 5 bases, with 16 bases remaining between them. Germline V lookup: CDR1 SNHLY, CDR2 FYNNEI. The DNA for the CDR3 is TGTGCCAGCAGGAGGGCCCTATCTTGGGAGACCCAGTACTTC. Translating gives CASRRALSWETQYF.

The sample holds a few counts of this clone. This chain joins TRBV24-1 and TRBJ2-1; D is possibly TRBD1 (6 bases). The CDR3 is made up of 14 amino acids. The ends were cut back, 7 bases at V and 4 bases at J, with 13 bases in the middle. Germline V CDR1 and CDR2: KGHDR, SFDVKD. CDR3 region: CATSDWTDYNEQFF. The CDR3 bases are TGTGCCACCAGCGACTGGACAGATTACAATGAGCAGTTCTTC.

This chain joins TRBV20-1 and TRBJ1-1; possibly TRBD1 for D (5 bases). Trimming cost V 3 bases and J 1 base, with 12 bases left between them. CDR1 and CDR2 from the germline V gene are DFQATT and SNEGSKA (reference sequence). The CDR3 length is 14 residues. As DNA, the CDR3 is TGCAGTGCTAGTAACGGGGCTGGGAACACTGAAGCTTTCTTT. Its protein product is CSASNGAGNTEAFF.

This clone showed up just once. DNA of the CDR3: TGTGCCAGTAGTATAGACCATGGGGCCCCAAGAGCTTTCTTT. It specifies CASSIDHGAPRAFF. The V and J genes are TRBV19 and TRBJ1-1; TRBD1 might be the D (5 bases). Deletions cut 0 bases from V and 10 bases from J, with 15 bases between. This CDR3 has 14 amino acids. Germline CDR1 and CDR2: LNHDA and SQIVND (reference sequence).

The chain couples TRBV4-2 to TRBJ2-1, with 8 bases fitting TRBD2. Per the germline V gene, CDR1 is LGHNA and CDR2 is YNFKEQ. With V trimmed by 0 bases and J by 3 bases, 4 bases remained unmatched. CDR3 length equals 16 residues. Written as DNA, the CDR3 is TGTGCCAGCAGCCAAGAAGGGACTAGACTCTACAATGAGCAGTTCTTC. Its protein product is CASSQEGTRLYNEQFF.

V and J are TRBV9 and TRBJ2-1; 9 bases are shared with TRBD2. V was pared by 0 bases and J by 5 bases, with 6 bases of the junction left unmatched. Germline loops: CDR1 SGDLS, CDR2 YYNGEE. There are 16 residues in the CDR3. The CDR3 is CASSVALREGDNEQFF. The CDR3 coding sequence is TGTGCCAGCAGCGTAGCTCTGCGGGAGGGGGACAATGAGCAGTTCTTC.

CDR3 in DNA: TGTGCCAGCAGTGCCGGGAGGTGGGCCACAGATACGCAGTATTTT. Encoded protein: CASSAGRWATDTQYF. This rearrangement joins TRBV2 to TRBJ2-3; 7 bases are shared with TRBD2. CDR3 length equals 15 residues. Germline V CDR1 and CDR2: SNHLY, FYNNEI. V dropped 4 bases and J dropped 2; count of bases not matched to a gene: 6.

Here the CDR3 DNA reads TGTGCCAGCAGCCCTTTCGGGACAGGGGCCTACGAGCAGTACTTC. It specifies CASSPFGTGAYEQYF. This chain links TRBV7-3 with TRBJ2-7; 10 bases fit TRBD1. V was pared by 5 bases and J by 2 bases, with 6 bases of the junction left unmatched. The CDR3 length is 15 residues. CDR1 and CDR2 from the germline V gene are SGHTA and FQGTGA. The variable domain in full, with the rest retrieved from reference TRBV7-3 and TRBJ2-7, is GAGVSQTPSNKVTEKGKYVELRCDPISGHTALYWYRQSLGQGPEFLIYFQGTGAADDSGLPNDRFFAVRPEGSVSTLKIQRTERGDSAVYLCASSPFGTGAYEQYFGPGTRLTVT.

V gene TRBV4-1 combines with J gene TRBJ1-2, with D maybe TRBD1 (6 bases). The CDR3 spans 13 residues. CDR1 MGHRA and CDR2 YSYEKL come from the germline V gene. The V end was cut by 1 base, the J end by 3 bases, with 6 bases between. The CDR3 region is CASSQAGDYGYTF. The CDR3 DNA reads as TGCGCCAGCAGCCAAGCAGGGGACTATGGCTACACCTTC.

This rearrangement joins TRBV18 to TRBJ2-5; the D call may be TRBD1 or TRBD2 (5 bases each). From germline, CDR1 is KGHSH and CDR2 LQKENI. Trimming took off 2 bases at V and 1 base at J, with 23 bases between the two ends. The CDR3 covers 19 residues. The CDR3 loop reads CASSPSGTPMFGLQETQYF. The CDR3 region has the DNA TGTGCCAGCTCACCATCTGGGACCCCGATGTTTGGCCTCCAAGAGACCCAGTACTTC.

This sequence joins TRBV19 and TRBJ1-5, with TRBD1 identical over 10 bases. V lost 8 bases, J lost 1 base, and 11 bases stayed unmatched. The CDR3 has 17 amino acids. CDR1 is LNHDA and CDR2 is SQIVND in the germline V gene (reference sequence). The CDR3 DNA reads TGTGCCAGTTCTACTGGGACAGGGGAGTGGAGCAATCAGCCCCAGCATTTT. It yields the protein CASSTGTGEWSNQPQHF. The full variable domain, its missing parts supplied by reference TRBV19 and TRBJ1-5, is DGGITQSPKYLFRKEGQNVTLSCEQNLNHDAMYWYRQDPGQGLRLIYYSQIVNDFQKGDIAEGYSVSREKKESFPLTVTSAQKNPTAFYLCASSTGTGEWSNQPQHFGDGTRLSIL.

The chain carries TRBV9 and TRBJ1-3; D not resolved. The germline CDR1 and CDR2 sequences are SGDLS and YYNGEE. CDR3 length equals 15 residues. Between the trimmed V and J ends, which lost 0 bases and 4 bases, there was a span of 11 bases. The CDR3, as DNA: TGTGCCAGCAGCGTAGCTCAGGATCCGGGAAACACCATATATTTT. It encodes CASSVAQDPGNTIYF.